A selection of T cell receptor beta chains follows, all from one sample in a study of cytomegalovirus exposure and HLA in healthy donors. Using immunoSEQ multiplex PCR, the repertoire was profiled, and TCRdb retains in-frame clones only, with some absent. The sample consists of about 130,000 clones, 65% to 90% of them appearing once. Sequenced sample: PBMCs. Receptor source: a girl aged 2-15 years in good health and CMV-seronegative. Each CDR3 is given with its conserved first and last residue. Fields, in order: D gene, V gene, J gene, clone size, CDR3 protein, CDR3 DNA. The D gene is left open where the match is weak. Only part of the rows carry a size: once, few, many, or a class if the clone is expanded.

>TRBD2|TRBV28|TRBJ2-7|.
CASSLGLAVTYEQYF
TGTGCCAGCAGTTTAGGACTAGCGGTAACCTACGAGCAGTACTTC
>TRBD1|TRBV9|TRBJ2-1|.
CASSPQGQGLDEQFF
TGTGCCAGCAGCCCACAGGGACAGGGTCTCGATGAGCAGTTCTTC
>TRBD2|TRBV7-2|TRBJ2-7|.
CASSYSGKRSYEQYF
TGTGCCAGCAGCTACAGCGGGAAGCGTTCCTACGAGCAGTACTTC
>.|TRBV5-1|TRBJ2-3|once
CASRRGEDTQYF
TGCGCCAGCAGAAGGGGTGAAGATACGCAGTATTTT
>TRBD2|TRBV29-1|TRBJ2-1|.
CSVDGAGDEQFF
TGCAGCGTTGATGGGGCGGGAGATGAGCAGTTCTTC
>.|TRBV4-1|TRBJ2-2|.
CASSLRLSLGELFF
TGCGCCAGCAGCTTACGACTGTCTCTAGGGGAGCTGTTTTTT
>TRBD2|TRBV15|TRBJ2-1|.
CATSHTGTMAFF
TGTGCCACCAGCCACACCGGGACTATGGCGTTCTTC
>.|TRBV7-8|TRBJ2-6|.
CASSYTWSGANVLTF
TGTGCCAGCAGCTACACATGGTCTGGGGCCAACGTCCTGACTTTC
>.|TRBV19|TRBJ1-5|.
CASSIRGSSNQPQHF
TGTGCCAGTAGTATCCGGGGGAGCAGCAATCAGCCCCAGCATTTT
>.|TRBV28|TRBJ1-1|.
CASSFSGNTEAFF
TGTGCCAGCAGTTTCAGCGGGAACACTGAAGCTTTCTTT
>.|TRBV6-1|TRBJ1-1|few
CASSDPSLGGEVKDTEAFF
TGTGCCAGCAGTGACCCCTCCTTGGGAGGGGAGGTGAAAGACACTGAAGCTTTCTTT
>TRBD1|TRBV9|TRBJ2-3|once
CASSGKGQQSTDTQYF
TGTGCCAGCAGCGGGAAGGGACAGCAGAGCACAGATACGCAGTATTTT
>.|TRBV10-1|TRBJ1-5|.
CASCGPDSDNQPQHF
TGCGCCAGCTGCGGCCCGGACAGCGACAATCAGCCCCAGCATTTT
>.|TRBV18|TRBJ2-6|.
CASSGGTGANVLTF
TGTGCCAGCTCGGGAGGTACTGGGGCCAACGTCCTGACTTTC